This TCR beta chain was identified during a study of blood T cell repertoires in COVID-19. CDR1 is MDHEN and CDR2 is SYDVKM in the germline V gene. The germline V and J ends were trimmed by 2 bases and 2 bases, with 15 bases remaining between them. CDR3 length equals 17 residues. Clones were read by immunoSEQ multiplex PCR, and TCRdb kept only the in-frame ones, dropping some. In the table there are about 400,000 clones, 89% of which are singletons. The sequence was collected from a woman under 40 who had recovered from COVID-19. Specimen: PBMCs or T cells enriched from blood (not recorded which). This chain links TRBV28 with TRBJ1-4; tentative D call: TRBD1 (6 bases). The CDR3 nucleotides read TGTGCCAGCAGTTTAATTGGTCCGGGGGGCACTAATGAAAAACTGTTTTTT. Its translation is CASSLIGPGGTNEKLFF.